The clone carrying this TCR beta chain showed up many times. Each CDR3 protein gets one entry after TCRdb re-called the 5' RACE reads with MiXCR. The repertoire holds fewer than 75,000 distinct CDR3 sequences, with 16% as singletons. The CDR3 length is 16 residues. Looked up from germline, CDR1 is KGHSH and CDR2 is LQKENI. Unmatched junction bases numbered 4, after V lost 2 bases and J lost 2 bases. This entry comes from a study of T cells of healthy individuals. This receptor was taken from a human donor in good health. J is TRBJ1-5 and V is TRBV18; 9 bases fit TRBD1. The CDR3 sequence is CASSPTGGLGNQPQHF. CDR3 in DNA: TGTGCCAGCTCACCAACAGGGGGCCTTGGCAATCAGCCCCAGCATTTT.